Following are 27 T cell receptor beta chains from one sample sequenced in a study of blood T cell repertoires in COVID-19. Produced via immunoSEQ multiplex PCR; TCRdb's table is partial and in-frame only. The sample lists over 250,000 clones; roughly 87% were seen once. The sample was PBMCs or T cells enriched from blood (not recorded which). The receptors derive from a woman younger than 30 who had recovered from COVID-19.

The chain recombines TRBV3-1 (or the pseudogene TRBV3-2) with TRBJ2-5; D is perhaps TRBD2 (5 bases). CDR1 is LGHDT, CDR2 YNNKEL, per germline (reference sequence). The CDR3 contains 15 residues. V lost 4 bases to trimming and J lost 7 bases, with 19 bases between them. In DNA, the CDR3 is TGTGCCAGCAGCCTGACCCGGGTCTCACGGGGGACCCAGTACTTC. Protein product: CASSLTRVSRGTQYF.

The chain recombines TRBV7-2 with TRBJ2-6; TRBD2 might be the D (7 bases). Germline V gene data show CDR1 as SGHTA and CDR2 as FQGNSA. The V and J ends lost 2 bases and 2 bases respectively, with 19 bases between them. CDR3 length: 19 residues. For the CDR3, the DNA is TGTGCCAGCAGCTTAAGACGACCAGGGGAGGGGGCTGGGGCCAACGTCCTGACTTTC. The encoded protein is CASSLRRPGEGAGANVLTF.

This chain links TRBV19 with TRBJ2-2; D perhaps matches TRBD2 (5 bases). Germline V CDR1 and CDR2: LNHDA, SQIVND (reference sequence). Between the trimmed V and J ends, which lost 0 bases and 7 bases, there was a span of 9 bases. This CDR3 contains 14 residues. The CDR3 DNA reads TGTGCCAGTAGTATAGATCAGGAGGTCGGGGAGCTGTTTTTT. Its protein product is CASSIDQEVGELFF.

This sequence joins TRBV28 and TRBJ1-5; no firm D call. CDR3 length: 16 residues. The germline V gene has CDR1 MDHEN and CDR2 SYDVKM. Trimming removed 2 bases from V and 2 bases from J, with 13 bases in between. The CDR3 here is CASSLGSGYGNQPQHF. The CDR3 bases are TGTGCCAGCAGTTTAGGTTCGGGGTATGGCAATCAGCCCCAGCATTTT.

The chain uses TRBV11-2 and TRBJ1-1, with a weak D call TRBD1 (5 bases). CDR1 is SGHAT, CDR2 FQNNGV, per germline. This CDR3 region has 14 residues. V shed 0 bases and J shed 11 bases, with 16 bases lying between them. The CDR3 DNA reads as TGTGCCAGCAGCTTAGAGGGTACAGGATTTGACGCTTTCTTT. Residues: CASSLEGTGFDAFF.

V and J are TRBV4-2 and TRBJ2-2, with TRBD2 matching 7 bases. The CDR3 is 15 amino acids. Germline V gene lookup returns CDR1 LGHNA and CDR2 YNFKEQ. After removal of 0 bases from V and 5 bases from J, the junction contained 3 bases not matched to a gene. Here the CDR3 reads CASSQDEGGTGELFF. Written as DNA, the CDR3 is TGTGCCAGCAGCCAAGATGAGGGAGGGACCGGGGAGCTGTTTTTT.

The V call is TRBV5-8, the J call TRBJ1-2, with TRBD1 matching over 7 bases. The trim removed 4 bases at V and 2 bases at J, leaving 14 bases unmatched. CDR1 and CDR2 from the germline V gene are SGHTS and YDEGEE. This CDR3 spans 17 amino acids. Here the CDR3 reads CASSETLRDSINYGYTF. The CDR3 coding sequence is TGTGCCAGCAGCGAAACCCTCCGGGACAGCATCAACTATGGCTACACCTTC.

The chain carries TRBV28 and TRBJ1-4, with 7 bases aligning to TRBD1. Per germline, CDR1 MDHEN and CDR2 SYDVKM. This CDR3 comprises 14 residues. Germline trimming cut 10 bases from V and 3 bases from J; bases unmatched to any gene: 8. Here the CDR3 reads CATRRDSSNEKLFF. DNA for the CDR3: TGTGCCACGAGGAGGGACAGCTCTAATGAAAAACTGTTTTTT.

This clone has only one observation. The chain carries TRBV5-1 and TRBJ1-5; 11 bases align to TRBD1. CDR1 SGHRS and CDR2 YFSETQ come from the germline V gene. The CDR3 has 17 amino acids. The V and J ends lost 3 bases and 7 bases, in that order; junction bases with no gene match: 12. The DNA for the CDR3 is TGCGCCAGCAGCTCCGAACCGGGACAGGGGGAATTACAGCCCCAGCATTTT. Residues: CASSSEPGQGELQPQHF.

The genes are TRBV9 and TRBJ1-1, with 9 bases matching TRBD1. Trimming took 4 bases from V and 3 from J; bases not matched to a gene: 13. The CDR3 is 17 residues long. Germline CDR1 and CDR2: SGDLS and YYNGEE. CDR3 in amino acids: CASSPRGQGGAHTEAFF. The CDR3 DNA sequence: TGTGCCAGCAGCCCCCGGGGACAGGGAGGAGCTCACACTGAAGCTTTCTTT. The full variable domain, completed using reference TRBV9 and TRBJ1-1, is DSGVTQTPKHLITATGQRVTLRCSPRSGDLSVYWYQQSLDQGLQFLIQYYNGEERAKGNILERFSAQQFPDLHSELNLSSLELGDSALYFCASSPRGQGGAHTEAFFGQGTRLTVV.

This chain connects TRBV28 to TRBJ1-5; D is ambiguous. The V end was cut by 8 bases, the J end by 3 bases, with 8 bases between. Germline CDR1 reads MDHEN; CDR2 reads SYDVKM. The CDR3 runs 12 residues. The CDR3, as DNA: TGTGCCAGCTTAAAGCTCAATCAGCCCCAGCATTTT. Its protein product is CASLKLNQPQHF.

The chain recombines TRBV30 with TRBJ1-4; D may be TRBD1 (5 bases). The germline V gene encodes CDR1 GTSNPN and CDR2 SVGIG (reference sequence). The CDR3 loop spans 15 amino acids. Trimming removed 3 bases at V and 0 bases at J, with 11 bases between. The CDR3, as DNA: TGTGCCTGGAGAGAAGGGGTAGCAACTAATGAAAAACTGTTTTTT. Translated, it gives CAWREGVATNEKLFF.

The CDR3 DNA is TGCGCCAGCAGCCAGGCGCAGGGGTTGCTCTACGAGCAGTACTTC. Translated, it gives CASSQAQGLLYEQYF. The chain carries TRBV4-3 and TRBJ2-7; D perhaps matches TRBD1 (6 bases). Trimming removed 3 bases from V and 3 bases from J, with 15 bases in between. There are 15 residues in the CDR3. Looked up from germline, CDR1 is LGHNA and CDR2 is YSLEER.

The chain employs TRBV10-3 and TRBJ1-1, with 9 bases identical to TRBD1. Germline V gene lookup returns CDR1 ENHRY and CDR2 SYGVKD. The V segment lost 6 bases and the J segment 2 bases; nucleotides outside the gene matches: 4. The length of the CDR3 is 14 residues. In nucleotides, the CDR3 is TGTGCCATCAGCTGGACAGGGGCAAACACTGAAGCTTTCTTT. Translated, it gives CAISWTGANTEAFF.

This chain uses TRBV7-2 with TRBJ2-3; 10 bases align to TRBD2. Germline lookup yields CDR1 SGHTA and CDR2 FQGNSA. The CDR3 is 15 amino acids. Trimming took 4 bases from V and 6 from J; bases not matched to a gene: 7. In DNA form, the CDR3 reads TGTGCCAGCAGCTCCATGAGCGGGGGGGGTGATACGCAGTATTTT. It encodes CASSSMSGGGDTQYF.

V is TRBV7-9 and J is TRBJ2-5, with 7 bases identical to TRBD2. The germline V gene encodes CDR1 SEHNR and CDR2 FQNEAQ (reference sequence). This CDR3 has 14 residues. With V trimmed by 3 bases and J by 5 bases, 6 bases remained unmatched. The CDR3 DNA reads as TGTGCCAGCAGCTTCGGTGCGGGGGAGGAGACCCAGTACTTC. Amino acid sequence: CASSFGAGEETQYF.

J is TRBJ1-1 and V is TRBV7-9, with 8 nucleotides matching TRBD1. Germline trimming cut 5 bases from V and 4 bases from J; bases unmatched to any gene: 12. CDR1 is SEHNR and CDR2 is FQNEAQ in the germline V gene (reference sequence). The CDR3 sequence is 16 residues long. DNA for the CDR3: TGTGCCAGCAGCGCAGCCAGGGGGCCGGTAGTCACTGAAGCTTTCTTT. It codes for CASSAARGPVVTEAFF. Together with reference TRBV7-9 and TRBJ1-1, the CDR3 gives the full variable domain: DTGVSQNPRHKITKRGQNVTFRCDPISEHNRLYWYRQTLGQGPEFLTYFQNEAQLEKSRLLSDRFSAERPKGSFSTLEIQRTEQGDSAMYLCASSAARGPVVTEAFFGQGTRLTVV.

The chain has TRBV21-1 and TRBJ1-2; TRBD1, the table's D call, lacks a check against the DNA. TRBV21-1 is tagged as a pseudogene. The CDR3 has 16 amino acids. CDR3 coding DNA: TGTGCCAGCAGCAAAGTGTTGGGGCAACCTAACTATGGCTACACCTTC. Its translation: CASSKVLGQPNYGYTF.

This clone has just a few counts. This rearrangement joins TRBV5-1 to TRBJ1-2; D possibly corresponds to TRBD1 (6 bases). CDR1 is SGHRS, CDR2 YFSETQ, per germline. Between the trimmed V and J ends, which lost 2 bases and 1 base, there was a span of 9 bases. The CDR3 loop spans 14 amino acids. The CDR3 spells CASSFQGSNYGYTF. CDR3 DNA sequence: TGCGCCAGCAGCTTCCAGGGGAGTAACTATGGCTACACCTTC.

The rearrangement uses TRBV28 and TRBJ2-2; D is unclear. With 9 bases removed from V and 8 bases from J, the gap between germline ends came to 13 bases. CDR3 length: 12 amino acids. Per germline, CDR1 MDHEN and CDR2 SYDVKM. The CDR3 loop reads CASGPFGGELFF. The CDR3 DNA reads TGTGCCAGTGGCCCGTTCGGGGGGGAGCTGTTTTTT.

The rearrangement uses TRBV5-4 and TRBJ1-2; the match to TRBD1 covers 8 bases. The CDR3 sequence is 14 residues long. V lost 0 bases to trimming and J lost 8 bases; unmatched junction nucleotides: 6. CDR1 and CDR2 (germline): SGHNT, YYREEE (reference sequence). The CDR3 DNA is TGTGCCAGCAGCTTGGGGGCAGGGGGCGGCGGCTACACCTTC. Its translation: CASSLGAGGGGYTF.

The rearrangement joins TRBV9 to TRBJ2-7; 11 nucleotides agree with TRBD2. J was trimmed by 2 bases and V by 3 bases; bases with no gene match: 13. The CDR3 spans 18 residues. CDR1 is SGDLS, CDR2 YYNGEE, per germline. CDR3 sequence: CASSAGTSGELAPYEQYF. In nucleotides, the CDR3 is TGTGCCAGCAGCGCCGGGACTAGCGGAGAACTGGCCCCCTACGAGCAGTACTTC.

The chain has TRBV4-1 and TRBJ2-5; 8 positions match TRBD2. The V segment lost 4 bases and the J segment 1 base; nucleotides outside the gene matches: 8. The CDR3 runs 16 residues. CDR1 is MGHRA, CDR2 YSYEKL, per germline. CDR3 nucleotides: TGCGCCAGCAGCCGAACCCCTCTAGCGGGCCAAGAGACCCAGTACTTC. Protein product: CASSRTPLAGQETQYF.

This clone was found once. This chain uses TRBV11-3 with TRBJ1-1; D not certain. Deletions cut 3 bases from V and 1 base from J, with 6 bases between. This CDR3 is built from 13 residues. The V gene's germline CDR1 is SGHNT and CDR2 YENEEA. CDR3 DNA sequence: TGTGCCAGCAGCTTGAGGCAGAACACTGAAGCTTTCTTT. This sequence encodes CASSLRQNTEAFF.

This chain links TRBV11-2 with TRBJ2-1; 12 nucleotides match TRBD2. The trim removed 0 bases at V and 10 bases at J, leaving 16 bases unmatched. This CDR3 is 19 amino acids long. Germline V gene sequence: CDR1 SGHAT, CDR2 FQNNGV. CDR3 nucleotides: TGTGCCAGCAGCTTAGATCTCGGGTTGACTAGCGGGAGAGCAGGAGAGCAGTTCTTC. This codes for CASSLDLGLTSGRAGEQFF. Variable domain in full (rest from reference TRBV11-2 and TRBJ2-1): EAGVAQSPRYKIIEKRQSVAFWCNPISGHATLYWYQQILGQGPKLLIQFQNNGVVDDSQLPKDRFSAERLKGVDSTLKIQPAKLEDSAVYLCASSLDLGLTSGRAGEQFFGPGTRLTVL.

The chain joins TRBV5-1 to TRBJ2-1; D gene ambiguous. Germline lookup yields CDR1 SGHRS and CDR2 YFSETQ. V dropped 4 bases and J dropped 5 bases, with 13 bases sitting between them. The CDR3 is made up of 14 amino acids. CDR3 DNA: TGCGCCAGCAGCCCCAGACGGGTTAACAATGAGCAGTTCTTC. The encoded protein is CASSPRRVNNEQFF.

The chain has TRBV13 and TRBJ2-7; 7 nucleotides line up with TRBD1. The CDR3 totals 15 residues. Looked up from germline, CDR1 is PRHDT and CDR2 is FYEKMQ (reference sequence). With V trimmed by 5 bases and J by 6 bases, 13 bases remained unmatched. As DNA, the CDR3 is TGTGCCAGCAGCGGCGCAGGGGGTTTTACTGGCGAGCAGTACTTC. Its protein product is CASSGAGGFTGEQYF.